This TCR beta chain originates from a study of blood T cell repertoires in COVID-19 (dated by TCRdb to about 2020). A note on the overall study: The collaborator samples originated in the United States, Italy and Spain and spanned the acute and convalescent phases of COVID-19. Deeply sampled blood TCRbeta repertoires from subjects exposed to, actively infected with, or recovered from COVID-19 were included in the dataset. A de-identified subject ID, COVID-19 status, age in years and sex were almost always included in the sample metadata. The prospective study material was composed of cDNA or gDNA derived from T cells, B-cell-depleted T cells, or PBMCs. Samples came from the ongoing ImmuneRACE study (first 160 participants) plus 1,254 subjects from 6 global collaborators. Where available, HLA class I and class II types were taken from metadata supplied by the sample provider and were not determined by assay-based typing. The repertoires were released in a freely available public database meant as a resource for research on the immune response to SARS-CoV-2. The research as a whole found: The quantity of clinical and demographic metadata differed by source and by participant and was supplied without curation.

The collaborating institutions used their own protocols to collect whole blood in K2EDTA tubes. Collaborator samples were shipped for TCRbeta analysis as frozen whole blood, isolated PBMCs, or DNA extracted from either sample type. In the case of this clone: Its antigen is unknown. One base away there is no much larger clone; base qualities are not given.

The CDR3, from cysteine to phenylalanine, totals 13 residues. Only the CDR3 part of the read is kept: 39 bases, read in frame from the first base. The germline ends are 17 bases apart after V is trimmed by 11 bases and J by 4 bases. CDR1 and CDR2, looked up from the germline V gene, are MNHEY and SVGAGI. TCRbeta CDR3 regions were amplified from genomic DNA by means of the immunoSEQ Assay, a bias-controlled multiplex PCR. Regarding the original processing steps: Nucleated cell counts per sample were estimated from amplification of reference gene primers within the assay. To quantify the absolute abundance of each unique TCRbeta CDR3 rearrangement, sequence reads were collapsed and filtered. For each sample, productive Simpson clonality was calculated by taking the square root of Simpson's diversity index across productive rearrangements. Sourced from immuneACCESS, this table was stored by TCRdb with only in-frame sequences that have V and J called. A share of the clones is absent; for the studies checked, an unresolved V gene accounts for under half, and the remainder has no known explanation. For V, J and clone size, that table is used; D and trimming come from the DNA. The sample profile shows just over 40,000 clones; 70% to 85% of them were found once. Approximately 2.5% of the sample belongs to the ten largest clones.

This receptor was identified in a woman in her fifties or sixties with acute or convalescent COVID-19. The source material was peripheral blood. The chain is made from TRBV6-5 and TRBJ1-1; TRBD1 could be the D gene, as 5 bases match. The sequenced DNA is TGTGCCGCACGCACGGGGGAGGGCACTGAAGCTTTCTTT. Its protein reads: CAARTGEGTEAFF.